This TCR beta chain was identified in a study of T cells in Graves' hyperthyroidism and ophthalmopathy. Regarding the study as a whole: Ophthalmopathy was model-predicted a median roughly six months pre-onset.

Trimming took 4 bases from V and 3 from J; bases not matched to a gene: 2. The length of the CDR3 is 13 residues. The germline V gene has CDR1 LNHDA and CDR2 SQIVND (reference sequence). Amplified regions were TCR beta CDR3 sequences from RNA transcripts. Researchers ran a first-round RT-PCR on the TCR CDR3 using the HTBI primer set. TCRdb fed the multiplex PCR reads into MiXCR, producing one record per CDR3 protein. The sample records over 200,000 distinct CDR3 sequences, 14% to 15% being singletons. This clonotype has a handful of counts. Its antigen is currently unknown. Drawn at first hyperthyroidism diagnosis, the blood sample preceded any ophthalmopathy symptoms.

The V gene is TRBV19, the J gene TRBJ2-7; TRBD2 agrees at 8 bases. Sequenced input: blood. The receptor was isolated from a middle-aged woman with Graves' hyperthyroidism that later progressed to Graves' ophthalmopathy. CDR3 sequence: CASSTGGNYEQYF. DNA for the CDR3: TGTGCCAGTAGTACGGGAGGGAACTACGAGCAGTACTTC.